This entry describes one T cell receptor (beta chain). Libraries were prepared by immunoSEQ multiplex PCR; TCRdb keeps only in-frame clonotypes and omits some of them. The table records 300,000 to 400,000 clones, over 75% of them present only once. These data come from a study of Ad26.COV2.S vaccination and SARS-CoV-2 variants. Specified treatment: some 19 received Ad26.COV2.S at low or high dose, single or two shots; about 5 received placebo; per-sample allocation not given. It was on day 63 after the first vaccine or placebo injection that samples were taken. This TCR derives from a person between 18 and 65 years old who received the Ad26.COV2.S COVID-19 vaccine or a placebo. This specimen was peripheral blood, taken in a trial of Ad26.COV2.S vaccine versus placebo.

Written as DNA, the CDR3 is TGTGCCAGTAGTACCGACACGAGCTCCTACAATGAGCAGTTCTTC. Translating it yields CASSTDTSSYNEQFF. The rearrangement uses TRBV19 and TRBJ2-1; D is ambiguous. The CDR3 runs to 15 residues. CDR1 LNHDA and CDR2 SQIVND come from the germline V gene (reference sequence). The V end was cut by 4 bases, the J end by 0 bases, with 10 bases between.